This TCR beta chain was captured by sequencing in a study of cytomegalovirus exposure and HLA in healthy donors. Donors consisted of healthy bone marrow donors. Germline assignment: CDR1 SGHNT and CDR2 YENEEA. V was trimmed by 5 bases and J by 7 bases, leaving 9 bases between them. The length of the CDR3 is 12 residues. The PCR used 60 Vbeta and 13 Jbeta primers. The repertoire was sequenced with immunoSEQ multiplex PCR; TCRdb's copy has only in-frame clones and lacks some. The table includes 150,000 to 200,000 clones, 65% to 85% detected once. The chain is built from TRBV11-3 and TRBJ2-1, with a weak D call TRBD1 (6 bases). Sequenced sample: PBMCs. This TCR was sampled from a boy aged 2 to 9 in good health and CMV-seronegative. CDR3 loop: CASSLDSNEQFF. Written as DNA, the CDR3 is TGTGCCAGCAGCCTGGACAGTAATGAGCAGTTCTTC.